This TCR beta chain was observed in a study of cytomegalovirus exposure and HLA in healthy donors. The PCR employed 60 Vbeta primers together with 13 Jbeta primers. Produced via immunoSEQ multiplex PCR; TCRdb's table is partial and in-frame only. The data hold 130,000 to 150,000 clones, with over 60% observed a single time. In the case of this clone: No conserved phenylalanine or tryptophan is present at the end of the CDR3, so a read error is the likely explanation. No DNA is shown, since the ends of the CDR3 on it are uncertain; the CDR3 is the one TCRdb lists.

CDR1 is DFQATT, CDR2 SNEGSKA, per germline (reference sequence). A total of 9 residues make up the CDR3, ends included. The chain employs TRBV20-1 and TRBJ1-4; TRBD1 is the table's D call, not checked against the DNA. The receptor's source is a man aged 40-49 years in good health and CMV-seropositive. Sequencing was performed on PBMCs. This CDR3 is CSARGHPGV.